This TCR beta chain was found in a study of Tregs in tolerant kidney transplant recipients. Study-wide results and limits: Nucleotide sequences could not be compared across some patients' samples due to primer changes.

The nonmyeloablative bone marrow transplants came from related graft donors, with transient mixed chimerism. CD4+CD25+CD127- Tregs, CD4+CD25- non-Tregs, CD4 and CD8 cells were sorted. The germline CDR1 and CDR2 sequences are SGHNT and YYREEE (reference sequence). The CDR3 covers 14 residues. V was cut by 4 bases and J by 7 bases, with 15 bases left in between. Turning to this clone: Its antigen is currently unknown. The CDR3 end is not reached by the read, which stops 3 residues before it; the germline J gene fills it in.

The table came from immunoSEQ multiplex PCR; TCRdb's copy has only in-frame clones and leaves some out. The listing contains roughly 25,000 clones. The chain links TRBV5-4 to TRBJ2-1; a weak D match, TRBD1 (9 bases). The material was CD4+ T cells from blood (PBMCs), obtained 6 months after the transplant. The clonotype comes from a human patient who received a combined kidney and bone marrow transplant. Some of these T cells may belong to the graft donor. This CDR3 reads CASSPGGTGNEQFF. The covered CDR3 bases are TGTGCCAGCAGCCCGGGGGGGACAGGGAATGAG.